The subject of this entry is one T cell receptor beta chain. The antigen is undetermined. This entry belongs to a study of T cell responses to AZD1222 COVID-19 vaccine. Regarding the study as a whole: Regions 160-218 and 743-854 held dominance among vaccine-associated CD4 TCRs, which spanned spike.

TCRdb's table, derived via immunoSEQ multiplex PCR, lists solely in-frame clones and lacks some. The table shows under 130,000 clones, with roughly 80% occurring only once. From germline, CDR1 is SGHAT and CDR2 FQNNGV. CDR3 length: 14 amino acids. The V and J ends lost 0 bases and 0 bases respectively, with 5 bases between them. Sample: peripheral blood, taken on day 0 of AZD1222 vaccination. V is TRBV11-2 and J is TRBJ1-1; unclear D gene. The receptor was derived from an adult in good health. Here the CDR3 reads CASSLDWMNTEAFF. The CDR3 DNA follows: TGTGCCAGCAGCTTAGACTGGATGAACACTGAAGCTTTCTTT.